The T cell receptor (beta chain) described here comes from a study of vaccination effects on CD4 cells after COVID-19. Study overall: Researchers obtained post-vaccine samples at a median of 72 days past the second dose. Regarding the study as a whole: Substantial clonal contraction characterized both infection- and vaccine-induced clones late after vaccination. Healthy vaccine recipients' vaccine-induced clones were almost all SARS-CoV-2 mono-reactive.

Comment on this clone: What it binds is unknown.

The method was immunoSEQ multiplex PCR; TCRdb's version includes in-frame clones alone and lacks a portion of them. The data show fewer than 25,000 clones, 60% to 80% seen once. The V gene lost 7 bases and the J gene lost 0 bases, with 12 bases spanning the gap. This CDR3 has 13 amino acids. Germline V lookup: CDR1 SQVTM, CDR2 ANQGSEA. With the ViraFEST assay, the study expanded antigen-specific CD4+ T cells using viral peptide pools, then sequenced them. Isolating CD4+ T cells followed approximately 10 days of culture. Every participant took two doses of the BNT162b2 or mRNA-1273 vaccine. Half of the medium was exchanged for IL-2 medium on both days 3 and 7.

Sequencing used CD4+ T cells from PBMCs cultured with HCoV-NL63 spike peptides, obtained after COVID-19 vaccination. The genes are TRBV29-1 and TRBJ2-5; a weak D match, TRBD1 (6 bases). This clonotype originated in a human donor who received a COVID-19 vaccine. DNA of the CDR3: TGCAGCGCCCACCGGGACAACCAAGAGACCCAGTACTTC. Protein sequence: CSAHRDNQETQYF.